This TCR beta chain was found in a study of T cell responses to AZD1222 COVID-19 vaccine. Clones were sequenced by immunoSEQ multiplex PCR, and TCRdb holds only the in-frame ones, with some missing. Here the sample spans roughly 120,000 clones, 70% to 90% being singletons. The CDR3 sequence is 14 residues long. The V gene's germline CDR1 is SGHRS and CDR2 YFSETQ. With 0 bases removed from V and 2 bases from J, the gap between germline ends came to 6 bases. This clonotype was sampled from an adult in good health. The chain combines TRBV5-1 with TRBJ2-1; no firm D call. The specimen comprised peripheral blood, sampled on day 0 of AZD1222 vaccination. CDR3 amino acids: CASSLEAPYNEQFF. The CDR3 region has the DNA TGCGCCAGCAGCTTGGAGGCACCCTACAATGAGCAGTTCTTC.